The rows below give T cell receptor beta chains drawn from one sample of a study of cytomegalovirus exposure and HLA in healthy donors. The repertoire was sequenced with immunoSEQ multiplex PCR; TCRdb's copy has only in-frame clones and lacks some. The sample holds 160,000 or so clones, around 77% seen once. Sequenced sample: PBMCs. These receptor sequences come from a woman aged 30 to 39 in good health and CMV-seronegative. The CDR3 runs from the conserved cysteine through the conserved F or W. A D gene is named only where the DNA matches it firmly. Clone size is shown for a subset of rows, as once, few, many or a class of expanded clone.

D gene: .
V gene: TRBV7-3
clone size: once
J gene: TRBJ2-7
CDR3 DNA: TGTGCCAGCACCTCGAGCTCCTACGAGCAGTACTTC
CDR3 protein: CASTSSSYEQYF

D gene: .
V gene: TRBV6-5
clone size: .
J gene: TRBJ1-2
CDR3 DNA: TGTGCCAGCTTCCGTGGGGCATTCGGCTACACCTTC
CDR3 protein: CASFRGAFGYTF

D gene: TRBD2
V gene: TRBV10-3
clone size: .
J gene: TRBJ2-1
CDR3 DNA: TGTGCCATCAGTGAGGCGGGGGGCCAATACAATGAGCAGTTCTTC
CDR3 protein: CAISEAGGQYNEQFF

D gene: .
V gene: TRBV2
clone size: .
J gene: TRBJ2-7
CDR3 DNA: TGTGCCAGCACAGACAACGAGCAGTACTTC
CDR3 protein: CASTDNEQYF

D gene: TRBD1
V gene: TRBV5-1
clone size: .
J gene: TRBJ1-1
CDR3 DNA: TGCGCCAGCAGTCCGACAGGGGGAAACACTGAAGCTTTCTTT
CDR3 protein: CASSPTGGNTEAFF

D gene: .
V gene: TRBV19
clone size: .
J gene: TRBJ2-7
CDR3 DNA: TGTGCCAGTAGTATTGGGGACACCGGGATCTTCTACGAGCAGTACTTC
CDR3 protein: CASSIGDTGIFYEQYF

D gene: .
V gene: TRBV28
clone size: .
J gene: TRBJ1-1
CDR3 DNA: TGTGCCAGCAGTTTAATCGGGGGACCCAACACTGAAGCTTTCTTT
CDR3 protein: CASSLIGGPNTEAFF

D gene: .
V gene: TRBV5-1
clone size: .
J gene: TRBJ1-1
CDR3 DNA: TGCGCCAGCAGCTTGTCCATGAACACTGAAGCTTTCTTT
CDR3 protein: CASSLSMNTEAFF

D gene: TRBD1
V gene: TRBV5-1
clone size: few
J gene: TRBJ1-4
CDR3 DNA: TGCGCCAGCAGCTTGGGGACAGGGGCTCCCACGAATGAAAAACTGTTTTTT
CDR3 protein: CASSLGTGAPTNEKLFF

D gene: TRBD1
V gene: TRBV2
clone size: .
J gene: TRBJ1-5
CDR3 DNA: TGTGCCAGCAGTAGGGGGCAGGTGACCCAGCCCCAGCATTTT
CDR3 protein: CASSRGQVTQPQHF

D gene: .
V gene: TRBV19
clone size: few
J gene: TRBJ1-3
CDR3 DNA: TGTGCCAGTAGCCAACCCCAGGGGATTTATGGAAACACCATATATTTT
CDR3 protein: CASSQPQGIYGNTIYF

D gene: TRBD1
V gene: TRBV15
clone size: .
J gene: TRBJ1-2
CDR3 DNA: TGTGCCACCAGCGGGCTGACAGGGCGCTATGGCTACACCTTC
CDR3 protein: CATSGLTGRYGYTF

D gene: .
V gene: TRBV27
clone size: .
J gene: TRBJ1-1
CDR3 DNA: TGTGCCAGCAGTTCTTCACTGCTCGGCGGGAACACTGAAGCTTTCTTT
CDR3 protein: CASSSSLLGGNTEAFF

D gene: .
V gene: TRBV15
clone size: .
J gene: TRBJ2-1
CDR3 DNA: TGTGCCACCAGCAGAGATCGGGGTGGGTCCTACAATGAGCAGTTCTTC
CDR3 protein: CATSRDRGGSYNEQFF

D gene: TRBD1
V gene: TRBV7-2
clone size: .
J gene: TRBJ2-1
CDR3 DNA: TGTGCCACCGGGACAGGGATTCGCAATGAGCAGTTCTTC
CDR3 protein: CATGTGIRNEQFF

D gene: TRBD1
V gene: TRBV13
clone size: .
J gene: TRBJ1-1
CDR3 DNA: TGTGCCAGCAGCTTAGCCTTGACAGGGGGAAACACTGAAGCTTTCTTT
CDR3 protein: CASSLALTGGNTEAFF

D gene: .
V gene: TRBV7-9
clone size: .
J gene: TRBJ1-1
CDR3 DNA: TGTGCCAGCAGTTTCACAGGAAACACTGAAGCTTTCTTT
CDR3 protein: CASSFTGNTEAFF

D gene: .
V gene: TRBV5-1
clone size: .
J gene: TRBJ2-7
CDR3 DNA: TGCGCCAGCAGCTTGACGGGCTCCTACGAGCAGTACTTC
CDR3 protein: CASSLTGSYEQYF

D gene: TRBD1
V gene: TRBV19
clone size: .
J gene: TRBJ2-7
CDR3 DNA: TGTGCCAGTAGTACGACAGGGGATCTCTACGAGCAGTACTTC
CDR3 protein: CASSTTGDLYEQYF

D gene: TRBD1
V gene: TRBV6-6
clone size: .
J gene: TRBJ1-5
CDR3 DNA: TGTGCCAGCAGGGGACAGGATAATCAGCCCCAGCATTTT
CDR3 protein: CASRGQDNQPQHF

D gene: .
V gene: TRBV5-1
clone size: .
J gene: TRBJ2-2
CDR3 DNA: TGCGCCAGCAGCGGAGGAAAATGGGACACCGGGGAGCTGTTTTTT
CDR3 protein: CASSGGKWDTGELFF

D gene: .
V gene: TRBV5-1
clone size: .
J gene: TRBJ2-5
CDR3 DNA: TGCGCCAGCAGCTTTGGGCCGATCCAAGAGACCCAGTACTTC
CDR3 protein: CASSFGPIQETQYF

D gene: .
V gene: TRBV4-1
clone size: .
J gene: TRBJ2-7
CDR3 DNA: TGCGCCAGCAGCCTCTCGAACACCTACGAGCAGTACTTC
CDR3 protein: CASSLSNTYEQYF

D gene: .
V gene: TRBV5-1
clone size: .
J gene: TRBJ2-2
CDR3 DNA: TGCGCCAGCAGCTTGGCCAGTGGGACTGCAGGTTCTGGGGAGCTGTTTTTT
CDR3 protein: CASSLASGTAGSGELFF

D gene: .
V gene: TRBV9
clone size: .
J gene: TRBJ2-2
CDR3 DNA: TGTGCCAGCAGCGTAGTCCACGGGGGTGGGGAGCTGTTTTTT
CDR3 protein: CASSVVHGGGELFF

D gene: .
V gene: TRBV9
clone size: .
J gene: TRBJ2-1
CDR3 DNA: TGTGCCAGCAGCGTAGCCGGGGGACTTAACAATGAGCAGTTCTTC
CDR3 protein: CASSVAGGLNNEQFF

D gene: TRBD1
V gene: TRBV2
clone size: .
J gene: TRBJ1-1
CDR3 DNA: TGTGCCAGCAATTCCGGGTGGGACAGAGACACTGAAGCTTCCTTT
CDR3 protein: CASNSGWDRDTEASF

D gene: .
V gene: TRBV5-1
clone size: .
J gene: TRBJ2-7
CDR3 DNA: TGCGCCAGCAGCTCCAGGACAGATCAGTACTTC
CDR3 protein: CASSSRTDQYF

D gene: .
V gene: TRBV6-5
clone size: .
J gene: TRBJ1-1
CDR3 DNA: TGTGCCAGCAGTTACGGTCCGGCAGGGGAAGCTTTCTTT
CDR3 protein: CASSYGPAGEAFF

D gene: .
V gene: TRBV7-9
clone size: .
J gene: TRBJ1-2
CDR3 DNA: TGTGCCAGCAGCTCCCTACGTCGGATCGGGAGTAGCGGCTACACCTTC
CDR3 protein: CASSSLRRIGSSGYTF

D gene: .
V gene: TRBV30
clone size: few
J gene: TRBJ1-2
CDR3 DNA: TGTGCCTGGAGAGCAGCTTACAGGGAAGCGGGCTACACCTTC
CDR3 protein: CAWRAAYREAGYTF

D gene: TRBD1
V gene: TRBV2
clone size: .
J gene: TRBJ2-7
CDR3 DNA: TGTGCCAGCGGGGTCGGGACAGGGGTCGCCGAGCAGTACTTC
CDR3 protein: CASGVGTGVAEQYF

D gene: .
V gene: TRBV30
clone size: .
J gene: TRBJ1-5
CDR3 DNA: TGTGCCTGGTCCCGGGGGGGAGATCAGCCCCAGCATTTT
CDR3 protein: CAWSRGGDQPQHF

D gene: .
V gene: TRBV2
clone size: .
J gene: TRBJ2-5
CDR3 DNA: TGTGCCAGCACGAGCGAAGCGCAAGAGACCCGGTACTTC
CDR3 protein: CASTSEAQETRYF

D gene: TRBD1
V gene: TRBV7-8
clone size: .
J gene: TRBJ2-5
CDR3 DNA: TGTGCCAGCAGCGTCCAGGGGGCTCGAAGAGAGACCCAGTACTTC
CDR3 protein: CASSVQGARRETQYF

D gene: .
V gene: TRBV5-6
clone size: .
J gene: TRBJ2-1
CDR3 DNA: TGTGCCAGCAGCTTTCCCTCCGGGACTCGGAAAAACAATGAGCAGTTCTTC
CDR3 protein: CASSFPSGTRKNNEQFF

D gene: .
V gene: TRBV18
clone size: .
J gene: TRBJ2-1
CDR3 DNA: TGTGCCAGCTCACCAGGCTCAGCGTACAATGAGCAGTTCTTC
CDR3 protein: CASSPGSAYNEQFF

D gene: .
V gene: TRBV7-9
clone size: few
J gene: TRBJ1-1
CDR3 DNA: TGTGCCAGCAGGTTACAGTCGAACACTGAAGCTTTCTTT
CDR3 protein: CASRLQSNTEAFF

D gene: .
V gene: TRBV5-1
clone size: .
J gene: TRBJ1-1
CDR3 DNA: TGCGCCAGCAGCTTCAGGGGTGGGATGACTGAAGCTTTCTTT
CDR3 protein: CASSFRGGMTEAFF

D gene: TRBD2
V gene: TRBV6-4
clone size: once
J gene: TRBJ2-2
CDR3 DNA: TGTGCCAGCAGTAAGACTAGCGGGGGCGCGTTCGCGAACACCGGGGAGCTGTTTTTT
CDR3 protein: CASSKTSGGAFANTGELFF

D gene: TRBD1
V gene: TRBV5-1
clone size: .
J gene: TRBJ1-5
CDR3 DNA: TGCGCCAGCAGCCCGACAGGGTCGGGTCAGCCCCAGCATTTT
CDR3 protein: CASSPTGSGQPQHF

D gene: .
V gene: TRBV6-5
clone size: few
J gene: TRBJ1-1
CDR3 DNA: TGTGCCAGCAGTTACGTGGGTGAGGTCACTGAAGCTTTCTTT
CDR3 protein: CASSYVGEVTEAFF

D gene: .
V gene: TRBV6-5
clone size: .
J gene: TRBJ2-1
CDR3 DNA: TGTGCCAGCCGAGGGTCGTACAATGAGCAGTTCTTC
CDR3 protein: CASRGSYNEQFF

D gene: TRBD2
V gene: TRBV2
clone size: few
J gene: TRBJ2-2
CDR3 DNA: TGTGCCAGCAGTGAAGCGCTTCGACTAGCGGGGGGCACCGGGGAGCTGTTTTTT
CDR3 protein: CASSEALRLAGGTGELFF

D gene: .
V gene: TRBV6-5
clone size: few
J gene: TRBJ1-5
CDR3 DNA: TGTGCCAGCAGTTACGGCAGAAATCAGCCCCAGCATTTT
CDR3 protein: CASSYGRNQPQHF

D gene: TRBD1
V gene: TRBV30
clone size: few
J gene: TRBJ1-2
CDR3 DNA: TGTGCCTGGCGGAGACAGGGATTGAGCGGCTACACCTTC
CDR3 protein: CAWRRQGLSGYTF

D gene: TRBD2
V gene: TRBV7-8
clone size: .
J gene: TRBJ2-2
CDR3 DNA: TGTGCCAGCAGCTTTGTACTAGCGGGGACGAACACCGGGGAGCTGTTTTTT
CDR3 protein: CASSFVLAGTNTGELFF

D gene: TRBD2
V gene: TRBV28
clone size: .
J gene: TRBJ2-5
CDR3 DNA: TGTGCCAGCAGTTCCGGGGGGTCGATAGAGACCCAGTACTTC
CDR3 protein: CASSSGGSIETQYF

D gene: TRBD2
V gene: TRBV9
clone size: .
J gene: TRBJ2-5
CDR3 DNA: TGTGCCAGCAGCGTAAGCGGGGAGGGTGAGACCCAGTACTTC
CDR3 protein: CASSVSGEGETQYF

D gene: .
V gene: TRBV7-8
clone size: .
J gene: TRBJ2-7
CDR3 DNA: TGTGCCAGCAGCCCCAAGCCAGGGCTACTCTACGAGCAGTACTTC
CDR3 protein: CASSPKPGLLYEQYF

D gene: .
V gene: TRBV9
clone size: .
J gene: TRBJ2-1
CDR3 DNA: TGTGCCAGCAGCGTAGCTAGCTACAATGAGCAGTTCTTC
CDR3 protein: CASSVASYNEQFF

D gene: .
V gene: TRBV9
clone size: .
J gene: TRBJ2-5
CDR3 DNA: TGTGCCAGCAGCGTAGGAACAGGGCGCCTCCCACGGTCCAGGGAAGAGACCCAGTACTTC
CDR3 protein: CASSVGTGRLPRSREETQYF

D gene: .
V gene: TRBV7-3
clone size: .
J gene: TRBJ2-1
CDR3 DNA: TGTGCCAGCAGCTCCGCGGGGGCGGTCGGCAATGAGCAGTTCTTC
CDR3 protein: CASSSAGAVGNEQFF

D gene: .
V gene: TRBV19
clone size: .
J gene: TRBJ1-2
CDR3 DNA: TGTGCCAGTAAAGGAGGGAATGATGGCTACACCTTC
CDR3 protein: CASKGGNDGYTF

D gene: .
V gene: TRBV2
clone size: once
J gene: TRBJ2-2
CDR3 DNA: TGTGCCAGCAGTGAACAGGGCAGGACCGGGGAGCTGTTTTTT
CDR3 protein: CASSEQGRTGELFF